The 11 T cell receptor beta chains in this list originate from one sample, sequenced in a study of chemoradiotherapy in HPV16-positive cancers. Generated by immunoSEQ multiplex PCR, the TCRdb table keeps only in-frame clones and is missing some. In the table there are approximately 8,000 clones, roughly two thirds of which are singletons. Sampling was done from a patient who underwent chemoradiotherapy. The origin of the receptors is a human donor with HPV-associated anogenital cancer.

The chain recombines TRBV2 with TRBJ1-2; TRBD1 matches at 7 bases. CDR1 and CDR2 from the germline V gene are SNHLY and FYNNEI. CDR3 length equals 15 residues. The V and J ends lost 2 bases and 4 bases, in that order; junction bases with no gene match: 7. The CDR3: CASSEQGVWGYGYTF. The CDR3 DNA reads as TGTGCCAGCAGTGAACAGGGGGTTTGGGGCTATGGCTACACCTTC.

The rearrangement uses TRBV7-6 and TRBJ2-1, with D unclear. Trimming shortened V by 1 base and J by 10 bases, and 14 bases separated the two germline ends. This CDR3 contains 14 residues. CDR1 and CDR2 (germline): SGHVS, FNYEAQ. The CDR3 loop reads CASSLDPLTQEQFF. In DNA, the CDR3 is TGTGCCAGCAGCTTAGACCCCTTGACGCAGGAGCAGTTCTTC.

The chain has TRBV2 and TRBJ2-3; no clear D. V lost 3 bases to trimming and J lost 1 base, with 8 bases between them. CDR3 length: 14 residues. CDR1 and CDR2 from the germline V gene are SNHLY and FYNNEI. The CDR3 DNA follows: TGTGCCAGCAGTGAGTCTGCGCGCACAGATACGCAGTATTTT. It codes for CASSESARTDTQYF.

This clone was counted a few times. J is TRBJ1-5 and V is TRBV2; no clear D gene. CDR1 is SNHLY and CDR2 is FYNNEI in the germline V gene. The length of the CDR3 is 15 residues. V was clipped by 6 bases and J by 7 bases, with 19 bases between them. The CDR3 protein is CASRTGSAMGQPQHF. CDR3 DNA: TGTGCCAGCAGAACGGGGTCCGCAATGGGGCAGCCCCAGCATTTT.

This clone appeared a single time. This chain's CDR3 is CAWRQGSGANVLTF. The CDR3 DNA follows: TGTGCCTGGAGGCAGGGGTCGGGGGCCAACGTCCTGACTTTC. The chain carries TRBV30 and TRBJ2-6; the D gene is possibly TRBD1 (6 bases). The CDR3 extends over 14 amino acids. V lost 3 bases to trimming and J lost 4 bases, with 10 bases between them. Germline V lookup: CDR1 GTSNPN, CDR2 SVGIG (reference sequence).

The V and J genes are TRBV7-9 and TRBJ1-6; 9 nucleotides agree with TRBD1. CDR1 is SEHNR and CDR2 is FQNEAQ in the germline V gene (reference sequence). Trimming removed 5 bases from V and 3 bases from J; junction bases left unmatched: 5. The CDR3 sequence is 16 residues long. The CDR3 reads CASSQGQGFYNSPLHF. Here the CDR3 DNA reads TGTGCCAGCAGCCAGGGACAGGGCTTCTATAATTCACCCCTCCACTTT.

The table lists this clone with a few counts. The chain couples TRBV2 to TRBJ1-5, with TRBD1 as a possible D gene (6 bases). This CDR3 has 16 residues. The germline V and J ends were trimmed by 6 bases and 0 bases, with 15 bases remaining between them. Germline loops: CDR1 SNHLY, CDR2 FYNNEI. CDR3 region: CASSGGGGGSNQPQHF. The CDR3 DNA reads as TGTGCCAGCAGCGGAGGGGGAGGGGGTAGCAATCAGCCCCAGCATTTT.

CDR3 DNA sequence: TGCAGTACAGGGCGGGACCTGTGGGCTTTCTTT. Its protein product is CSTGRDLWAFF. This rearrangement joins TRBV20-1 to TRBJ1-1, with a weak D call TRBD1 (6 bases). Germline V CDR1 and CDR2: DFQATT, SNEGSKA (reference sequence). The length of the CDR3 is 11 residues. V dropped 8 bases and J dropped 11 bases, with 18 bases sitting between them.

Only a few counts were recorded for this clone. This chain uses TRBV9 with TRBJ2-7; maybe TRBD2 (6 bases). Germline V gene data show CDR1 as SGDLS and CDR2 as YYNGEE. V lost 4 bases, J lost 2 bases, and 19 bases lay in between. This CDR3 is built from 16 residues. In nucleotides, the CDR3 is TGTGCCAGCAGCCCCCGAGGAGAGCGGGCAACCTACGAGCAGTACTTC. Its translation is CASSPRGERATYEQYF.

This clone appeared a single time. The chain employs TRBV5-4 and TRBJ2-5; D is unresolved. The CDR3 is 14 residues long. CDR1 and CDR2 (germline): SGHNT, YYREEE (reference sequence). V dropped 4 bases and J dropped 2 bases, with 12 bases sitting between them. The CDR3 here is CASSMKKGQETQYF. The CDR3 bases are TGTGCCAGCAGCATGAAGAAAGGTCAAGAGACCCAGTACTTC. The full variable domain, its missing parts supplied by reference TRBV5-4 and TRBJ2-5, is ETGVTQSPTHLIKTRGQQVTLRCSSQSGHNTVSWYQQALGQGPQFIFQYYREEENGRGNFPPRFSGLQFPNYSSELNVNALELDDSALYLCASSMKKGQETQYFGPGTRLLVL.

This clone was detected a few times. The CDR3 reads CASSGQGGEQYV. CDR3 DNA sequence: TGTGCCAGCAGTGGACAGGGTGGCGAGCAGTACGTC. This rearrangement joins TRBV6-6 to TRBJ2-7, with 8 bases lining up with TRBD1. CDR1 and CDR2 from the germline V gene are MNHNY and SVGAGI (reference sequence). Germline trimming cut 5 bases from V and 6 bases from J; bases unmatched to any gene: 3. The CDR3 spans 12 residues.